The next 11 T cell receptor beta chains were all read from a single sample in a study of cytomegalovirus exposure and HLA in healthy donors. The PCR was carried out with 60 Vbeta primers and 13 Jbeta primers. Libraries were prepared by immunoSEQ multiplex PCR; TCRdb keeps only in-frame clonotypes and omits some of them. The table records 150,000 to 200,000 clones, approximately 65% of them present only once. Sample: PBMCs. These receptors all stem from a man aged 35 to 55 in good health and CMV-seronegative.

The table lists this clone with a count of one. The chain carries TRBV19 and TRBJ2-3, with unresolved D. From germline, CDR1 is LNHDA and CDR2 SQIVND (reference sequence). V was shortened by 5 bases and J by 0 bases, with 9 bases between the two germline ends. The CDR3 is 14 amino acids. The CDR3 region is CASSPLSSTDTQYF. CDR3 in DNA: TGTGCCAGTAGTCCCCTGTCTAGCACAGATACGCAGTATTTT. Full variable domain (missing parts from reference TRBV19 and TRBJ2-3): DGGITQSPKYLFRKEGQNVTLSCEQNLNHDAMYWYRQDPGQGLRLIYYSQIVNDFQKGDIAEGYSVSREKKESFPLTVTSAQKNPTAFYLCASSPLSSTDTQYFGPGTRLTVL.

The chain recombines TRBV5-1 with TRBJ2-1; D is ambiguous. V was shortened by 2 bases and J by 8 bases, with 5 bases between the two germline ends. Germline lookup yields CDR1 SGHRS and CDR2 YFSETQ. The CDR3 runs 11 residues. Here the CDR3 reads CASSFGDEQFF. The CDR3, as DNA: TGCGCCAGCAGCTTCGGAGATGAGCAGTTCTTC.

Points on this clone: One end of the junction is discordant with germline, which a read error may explain. The V call is TRBV7-9, the J call TRBJ2-2; TRBD1 agrees at 7 bases. Germline values: CDR1 SEHNR, CDR2 FQNEAQ (reference sequence). The CDR3 runs 14 residues. CDR3 region: CSSRKDRVGGELFF. The CDR3, as DNA: TGTTCCAGCAGAAAAGACAGGGTCGGCGGGGAGCTGTTTTTT.

The chain employs TRBV5-1 and TRBJ2-5; 9 nucleotides line up with TRBD1. CDR1 SGHRS and CDR2 YFSETQ come from the germline V gene. With 0 bases clipped from V and 5 bases from J, the junction kept 5 bases outside the gene matches. The CDR3 runs 15 residues. CDR3 amino acids: CASSLEGQGGETQYF. The CDR3 nucleotides read TGCGCCAGCAGCTTGGAGGGACAGGGCGGGGAGACCCAGTACTTC.

This clone appeared a few times. The chain has TRBV9 and TRBJ1-2, with 7 bases that match TRBD1. Trimming took 1 base from V and 4 from J; bases not matched to a gene: 7. Germline-derived CDR1 and CDR2 are SGDLS and YYNGEE. This CDR3 spans 15 amino acids. CDR3 residues: CASSVSWDRSYGYTF. CDR3 in DNA: TGTGCCAGCAGCGTATCCTGGGACAGAAGCTATGGCTACACCTTC.

The chain uses TRBV19 and TRBJ2-2; 9 bases align to TRBD1. The V gene end was trimmed by 6 bases and the J gene end by 7 bases; junction bases not matched to a gene: 12. The CDR3 extends over 16 amino acids. Germline CDR1 and CDR2: LNHDA and SQIVND (reference sequence). The CDR3 nucleotides read TGTGCCAGTAGGCCGAATCCGGGACAGGGAATCGGGGAGCTGTTTTTT. As protein: CASRPNPGQGIGELFF.

The chain employs TRBV9 and TRBJ2-7; 11 bases map to TRBD2. The trim removed 3 bases at V and 4 bases at J, leaving 6 bases unmatched. CDR1 and CDR2 (germline): SGDLS, YYNGEE. The CDR3 is made up of 15 amino acids. DNA for the CDR3: TGTGCCAGCAGCGCAGGGGTAGCGGGAGGGTACGAGCAGTACTTC. As protein: CASSAGVAGGYEQYF.

Only a few counts were recorded for this clone. The CDR3, as DNA: TGTGCCAGCAGCCCTTATAGCAATCAGCCCCAGCATTTT. Amino acids: CASSPYSNQPQHF. The chain joins TRBV7-9 to TRBJ1-5; D call uncertain. V lost 5 bases, J lost 0 bases, and 5 bases lay in between. From germline, CDR1 is SEHNR and CDR2 FQNEAQ (reference sequence). This CDR3 region has 13 residues.

DNA of the CDR3: TGTGCCAGCAGCCCACCCCTCAGGGGTGGGGAAAAACTGTTTTTT. This gives the protein CASSPPLRGGEKLFF. The V call is TRBV7-9, the J call TRBJ1-4; a weak D match, TRBD1 (6 bases). This CDR3 spans 15 amino acids. V was pared by 5 bases and J by 8 bases, with 18 bases between. CDR1 is SEHNR and CDR2 is FQNEAQ in the germline V gene (reference sequence).

Worth noting for this clone: In the same sample, other DNA sequences code for this CDR3. The V gene is TRBV6-5, the J gene TRBJ2-5; no firm D call. Trimming cost V 6 bases and J 5 bases, with 7 bases left between them. Germline V CDR1 and CDR2: MNHEY, SVGAGI. The CDR3 is 11 residues long. The CDR3 DNA sequence: TGTGCCAGCAGCTCTCTTGAGACCCAGTACTTC. Its protein is CASSSLETQYF.

The J gene is TRBJ2-1, the V gene TRBV5-1; the match to TRBD2 covers 8 bases. V was pared by 5 bases and J by 6 bases, with 13 bases of the junction left unmatched. The CDR3 spans 16 residues. The germline CDR1 and CDR2 sequences are SGHRS and YFSETQ. CDR3 protein: CASSHSGDLTFNEQFF. The CDR3 bases are TGCGCCAGCAGTCATAGCGGGGACCTCACATTCAATGAGCAGTTCTTC.